Reported below is one T cell receptor beta chain. Its antigen is not yet known. Within one base of it there is no much larger clone, and no base qualities were kept. The data were taken from a study of cytomegalovirus exposure and HLA in healthy donors (dated 2017 in TCRdb). Broadly, across the study: According to an earlier analysis of 587 of the donors, about 179 million T cells yielded roughly 110 million unique TCR beta sequences and around 300 Gb of sequence data. Using immunosequencing, the study profiled T cell repertoires from about 610 subjects and related those repertoires to cytomegalovirus serostatus. All discovery cohort repertoires had been generated on a single sequencing platform. The study combined high-throughput TCR immunosequencing, statistical association of individual TCRs with disease status, and machine learning to predict cytomegalovirus infection status. Donor age, sex, ethnicity and CMV serostatus were compiled together with the repertoire data. About 280 gigabases of sequencing data and 70 million to 100 million unique TCR sequences were included in an early release covering over 600 HLA-typed donors. An earlier analysis of around 640 of the donors used high-throughput TCR beta sequencing to judge whether each TCR beta V gene segment behaved as functional or pseudogenic. In addition to the first cohort of 666 subjects, a separate validation cohort of approximately 130 different subjects was used. Among over 350 genotyped donors of the cohort, an average of around 240,000 unique TCR beta nucleotide sequences were sequenced per donor, 15% to 20% of them non-productive. To study patterns of TCR occurrence, a later analysis re-analyzed previously published TCR beta repertoires from under 750 donors and added high-resolution HLA genotyping. The number of typed donors differed by locus: about 620-640 for A, B, C, DRB1 and DQB1; 500 to 550 for DQA1; roughly 600 for DPA1; and roughly 490 for DPB1. Several DR-DQ haplotypes were treated as single units for association and clustering because of strong linkage in the cohort. The aim of the study was to test whether cataloging public T cell receptors could identify signatures of past pathogen exposure. Of the roughly 400 genotyped donors, 81% were placed in the genetic ancestry cluster associated with self-reported Caucasian donors. The later analysis used no new phenotypic data to find candidate immune exposures, relying instead on TCR beta sequences and their occurrence across donors. HLA typing covered class I and class II loci at four-digit resolution. In a later genetic analysis, genome-wide SNP genotypes for about three fifths of the 666 donors were used, and that subset was treated as a discovery cohort. Findings and caveats that apply to the study as a whole: Some IMGT-functional V segments, including TRBV6-2 and TRBV6-3, could not be told apart with the 87-base-pair reads, so those segments were excluded. A cluster of highly shared sequence variants was judged likely to be a technical artifact of the sequencing pipeline. Strong co-occurrence of HLA alleles, especially DR and DQ, made assigning TCR associations to individual alleles difficult. An association between a missense DCLRE1C variant and V-gene and J-gene trimming of TCR beta chains was found in a later genetic analysis and replicated in an independent cohort. A later analysis found that HLA-associated TCR beta chains were more clonally expanded and had lower generation probabilities than equally common non-associated chains. In an earlier analysis of around 600 of the donors, most TCR beta V segments appeared in productive rearrangements about 87% or about 30% of the time, broadly matching IMGT annotations. Cytomegalovirus status was reported to be diagnosed by the classifier with high specificity and sensitivity in both the original and validation cohorts. CMV serostatus was the only immune exposure information available for the cohort. The authors suggested that the approach could potentially be extended to other disease states and immunological phenotypes. In vitro tests confirmed that a few of the cytomegalovirus-associated TCR beta chains recognize cytomegalovirus antigens. Most TCR sequences were observed very rarely across donors, whereas some public TCRs were present in many individuals. Sequencing depth was assumed to be roughly uniform across donors in the presence/absence analyses, though that assumption may not hold. HLA typing was unavailable for some donors at each locus, so association tests used only the typed subset. A further reported finding was that TCR beta sequences accurately predicted the HLA-A and HLA-B alleles for most subjects in the first cohort. A later analysis found that TCR association rates varied across HLA loci, with DRB1 alleles showing the most associated TCRs and HLA-C alleles the fewest. At a false discovery rate of 0.05, a later analysis linked about 16,000 TCR beta sequences to specific HLA alleles. Several of the top co-occurrence clusters appeared to be linked to parvovirus B19, influenza, CMV and Epstein-Barr virus, according to a later analysis. Some 15 rarely observed V segments, including chromosome 9 orphons, were excluded from the earlier analysis of several hundred of the donors because counts were too low. According to a later analysis, most CMV-associated TCR beta chains appeared to be HLA-restricted, and the HLA associations seemed to be driven largely by CMV exposure. The study listed 164 TCR beta chains as associated with cytomegalovirus. Linkage disequilibrium might explain the correlated functional status among segregating V segments, but an unknown experimental factor could not be ruled out. A later genetic analysis reported fewer N-insertions in productive TCRs among donors in an Asian-associated ancestry cluster than the roughly 720-donor mean. This cohort had only TCR beta chains sequenced, and the lack of alpha or paired-chain data limited which features could be detected.

The cohort comprised 710 or so healthy bone marrow donors. Cohort members were all nominally healthy when sampled, although unrecorded immune exposures were likely present. The donor was CMV seropositive and belonged to the group of 250 to 350 seropositive cohort members. Every donor gave a peripheral blood sample, and the peripheral blood mononuclear cells from that sample were used for TCR beta sequencing. The Qiagen DNeasy Blood Extraction Kit was used to extract genomic DNA from the blood cell samples. The method was the immunoSEQ multiplex PCR assay. A mixture of 60 forward primers for TCR Vbeta segments and 13 reverse primers for TCR Jbeta segments was used in the multiplex PCR. The CDR3 region of rearranged TCR beta genes was amplified from genomic DNA by a multiplex PCR assay. The amplified TCR beta libraries were sequenced on the Illumina HiSeq System as 87-base-pair reads. Per the original workflow: A later analysis counted around 72 million unique TCR beta chains across the 690 or so repertoires, and some 11 million of these chains were shared by at least two donors. A nearest-neighbor algorithm error-corrected the raw reads and collapsed the reads into unique sequences, merging closely related sequences to remove PCR and sequencing errors. To assign V, D and J gene segments, CDR3 sequences were aligned to IMGT reference sequences. Each retained sequence needed at least a six-nucleotide match to both a V gene segment and a J gene segment. Rearrangements were called productive when the CDR3 lacked stop codons and stayed in frame with V and J; all others were non-productive. Following IMGT convention, CDR3 was defined as the stretch from the second conserved V-encoded cysteine to the conserved J-encoded phenylalanine. The earlier analysis of 587 of the donors excluded sequences that lacked an unambiguous match to a single V gene segment. An earlier analysis of around 600 of the donors classified V segments as functional when productive rearrangements were above 56.7% and as segregating when the standard deviation between donors was above 5%. A statistical classification framework was developed to diagnose cytomegalovirus status using the catalog of TCR beta chain sequences. In a later analysis, V and J genes were assigned by comparing TCR nucleotide sequences against IMGT/GENE-DB human TR gene sequences. The TCRdist pipeline was used in a later analysis to assign CDR3 sequences and most-parsimonious VDJ recombination scenarios. In a later analysis, every TCR beta chain was defined by the combination of its CDR3 amino acid sequence and its V-gene family, and reads without a unique V-gene family were dropped. In a later analysis, fewer than 600 highly shared, low-generation-probability nucleotide sequences were removed to address suspected cross-contamination and a sequencing artifact. For each public chain, a later analysis derived a clonal expansion index from normalized ranks of inferred template counts within each repertoire. In a later analysis, generation probabilities were computed using a VDJ recombination model fitted to out-of-frame rearrangements, and the results were checked against IGoR. In a later analysis, TCR-TCR, TCR-HLA and TCR-CMV co-occurrence was scored with hypergeometric tests, and a repertoire-size bias correction was applied to TCR pairs. False discovery rates were estimated in a later analysis by permuting HLA or CMV assignments 20 times. In a later analysis, co-occurring TCRs were grouped using DBSCAN, and TCRdist sequence similarity was added for clustering within HLA-allele-positive subsets. Repertoires with fewer than 30,000 or more than 120,000 public chains, plus five repertoires with anomalous nucleotide sharing, were excluded from co-occurrence clustering. The source is immuneACCESS, and TCRdb retained only in-frame sequences with V and J called. Part of the clones is not carried over; for the studies checked, unresolved V genes explain less than half of this, and the remainder is unexplained. Clone size and V and J calls were adopted from that table, with D and trimming inferred from the DNA. The sample contains 150,000 to 200,000 clones, approximately 82% of them found a single time. The ten largest clones represent less than 9.5% of the sample.

CDR1 and CDR2 are read off the germline V gene as MGHRA and YSYEKL. Clipping removes 1 base from V and 2 bases from J, with 6 as the unmatched junction base count. The CDR3 covers 16 residues, taking in both the cysteine and the phenylalanine. Just the 48-base CDR3 DNA is kept, in frame starting at base 1. The TCR originated in a woman aged 40 to 49 in good health and CMV-seropositive. The specimen sequenced was PBMCs. The chain couples TRBV4-1 to TRBJ2-3, with 7 bases matching TRBD2. The CDR3 is CASSQVPSGITDTQYF. The DNA reads as follows: TGCGCCAGCAGCCAAGTTCCAAGCGGGATCACAGATACGCAGTATTTT.